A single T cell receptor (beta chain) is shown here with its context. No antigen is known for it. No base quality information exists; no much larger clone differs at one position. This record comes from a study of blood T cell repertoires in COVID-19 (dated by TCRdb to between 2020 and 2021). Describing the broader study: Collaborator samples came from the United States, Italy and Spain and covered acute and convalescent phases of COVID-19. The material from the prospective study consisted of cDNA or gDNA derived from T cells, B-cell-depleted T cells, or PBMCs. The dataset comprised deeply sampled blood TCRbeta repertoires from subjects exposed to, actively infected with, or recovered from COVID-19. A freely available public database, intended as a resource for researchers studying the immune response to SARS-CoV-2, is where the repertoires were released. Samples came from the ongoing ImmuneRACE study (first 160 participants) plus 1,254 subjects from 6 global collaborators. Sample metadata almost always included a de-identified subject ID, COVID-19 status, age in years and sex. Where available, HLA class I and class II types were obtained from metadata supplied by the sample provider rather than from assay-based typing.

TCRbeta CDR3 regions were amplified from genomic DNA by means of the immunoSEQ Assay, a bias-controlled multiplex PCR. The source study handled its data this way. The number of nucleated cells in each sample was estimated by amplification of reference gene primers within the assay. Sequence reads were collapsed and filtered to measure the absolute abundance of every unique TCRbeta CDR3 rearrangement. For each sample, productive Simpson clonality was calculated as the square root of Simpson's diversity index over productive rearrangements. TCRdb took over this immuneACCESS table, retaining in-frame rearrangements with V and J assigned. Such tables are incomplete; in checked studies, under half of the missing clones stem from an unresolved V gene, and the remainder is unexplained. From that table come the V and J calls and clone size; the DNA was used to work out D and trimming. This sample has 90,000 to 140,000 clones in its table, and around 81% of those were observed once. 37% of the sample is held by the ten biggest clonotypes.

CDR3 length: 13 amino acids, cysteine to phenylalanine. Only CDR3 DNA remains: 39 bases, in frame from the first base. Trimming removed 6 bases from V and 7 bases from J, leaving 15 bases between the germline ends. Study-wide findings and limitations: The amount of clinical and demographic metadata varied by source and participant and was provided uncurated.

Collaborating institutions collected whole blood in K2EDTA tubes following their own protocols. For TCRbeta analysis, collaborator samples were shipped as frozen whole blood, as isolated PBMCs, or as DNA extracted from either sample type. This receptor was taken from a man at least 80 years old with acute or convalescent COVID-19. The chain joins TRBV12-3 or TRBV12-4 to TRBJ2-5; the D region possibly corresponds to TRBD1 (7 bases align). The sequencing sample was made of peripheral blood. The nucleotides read TGTGCCAGCAGCCAGACAGGGACTGGGACCCAGTACTTC. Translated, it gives CASSQTGTGTQYF.